This T cell receptor (beta chain) was documented in a study of blood T cell repertoires in COVID-19. As for the study in general: The United States, Italy and Spain supplied acute and convalescent COVID-19 samples.

This clone was recorded only once. TCRdb's table, derived via immunoSEQ multiplex PCR, lists solely in-frame clones and lacks some. The table records about 250,000 clones, about four fifths of them present only once. Germline loops: CDR1 PRHDT, CDR2 FYEKMQ (reference sequence). This CDR3 has 14 residues. Trimming pared 6 bases from V and 4 bases from J, leaving 15 bases between. The specimen sequenced was peripheral blood. The chain is built from TRBV13 and TRBJ1-1, with a weak D call TRBD1 (6 bases). The TCR originated in a man older than 75 with acute or convalescent COVID-19. The DNA for the CDR3 is TGTGCCAGCAGAGAACCTACAGGGTTCACTGAAGCTTTCTTT. Amino acids: CASREPTGFTEAFF.